Sequencing of this T cell receptor beta chain was carried out in a study of immune evolution from preneoplasia to lung adenocarcinoma. Study overall: HLA loss of heterozygosity: 7% AIS, about 14% MIA, more than 25% ADC, none AAH. General study results and limits: Top clone share appeared to fall from AAH through AIS, MIA, adenocarcinoma.

Trimming pared 0 bases from V and 4 bases from J, leaving 10 bases between. Germline V CDR1 and CDR2: SGHRS, YFSETQ. This CDR3 contains 14 residues. Sequencing was performed with immunoSEQ multiplex PCR; in TCRdb, only in-frame clones are kept and a portion is missing. The sample has 35,000 to 40,000 clones; around 74% are singletons. Nucleic acids came from premalignant or tumor cells enriched by macro-dissection. Comments on this clone: Its specificity is unknown.

The rearrangement links TRBV5-1 to TRBJ1-2; D not resolved. The receptor was derived from a person aged 55 to 75 with lung adenocarcinoma. Sequencing input: FFPE invasive lung adenocarcinoma tissue. In DNA form, the CDR3 reads TGCGCCAGCAGCTTGGCTGGGCGTGGCTATGGCTACACCTTC. Its translation is CASSLAGRGYGYTF.